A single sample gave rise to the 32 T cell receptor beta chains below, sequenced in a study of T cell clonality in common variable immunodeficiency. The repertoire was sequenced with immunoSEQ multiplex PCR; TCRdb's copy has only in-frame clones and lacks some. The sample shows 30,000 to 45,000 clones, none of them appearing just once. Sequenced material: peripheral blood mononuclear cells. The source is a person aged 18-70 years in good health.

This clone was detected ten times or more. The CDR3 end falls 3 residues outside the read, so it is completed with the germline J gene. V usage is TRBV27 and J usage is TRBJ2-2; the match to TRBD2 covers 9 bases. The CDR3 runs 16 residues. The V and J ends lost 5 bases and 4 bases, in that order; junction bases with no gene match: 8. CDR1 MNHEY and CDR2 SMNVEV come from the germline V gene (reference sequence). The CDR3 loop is CASSLLAGAGTGELFF. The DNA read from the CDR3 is TGTGCCAGCAGTCTTTTAGCGGGAGCGGGCACCGGGGAG.

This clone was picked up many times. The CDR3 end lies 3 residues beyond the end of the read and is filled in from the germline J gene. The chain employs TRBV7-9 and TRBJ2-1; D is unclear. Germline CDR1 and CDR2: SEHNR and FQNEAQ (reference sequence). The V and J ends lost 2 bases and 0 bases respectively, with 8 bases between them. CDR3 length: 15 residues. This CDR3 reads CASSLLDTSYNEQFF. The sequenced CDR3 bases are TGTGCCAGCAGCTTACTCGACACCTCCTACAATGAG.

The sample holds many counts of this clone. This CDR3 is CAWGRQGGRQPQHF. Partial CDR3 DNA: TGTGCCTGGGGACGCCAGGGAGGTCGGCAGCCC. This chain links TRBV30 with TRBJ1-5; possible D gene TRBD1, 5 bases. The sequence runs out 3 residues before the end of the CDR3; the remainder is reconstructed from the germline J gene. The length of the CDR3 is 14 residues. Germline values: CDR1 GTSNPN, CDR2 SVGIG (reference sequence). V was trimmed by 5 bases and J by 7 bases, leaving 18 bases between them.

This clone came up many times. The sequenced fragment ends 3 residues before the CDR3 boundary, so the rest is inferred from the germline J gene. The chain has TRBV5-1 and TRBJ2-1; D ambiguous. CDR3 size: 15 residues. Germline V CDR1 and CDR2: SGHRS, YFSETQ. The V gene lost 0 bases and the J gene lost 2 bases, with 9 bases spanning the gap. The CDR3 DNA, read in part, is TGCGCCAGCAGCTTGGAATCTCCCGCCTACAATGAG. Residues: CASSLESPAYNE. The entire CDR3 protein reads CASSLESPAYNEQFF.

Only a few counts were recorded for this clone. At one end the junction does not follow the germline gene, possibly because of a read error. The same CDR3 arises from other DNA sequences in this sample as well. The part of the CDR3 DNA that was read is TGCGCCAGCAGCTTGACGGGGGACTCCTATGGC. Translated, it gives CASSLTGDSYG. The CDR3 in its entirety is CASSLTGDSYGYTF. The chain has TRBV13 and TRBJ1-2; possibly TRBD1 for D (5 bases). The read halts 3 residues ahead of the CDR3 end, with the missing end drawn from the germline J gene. Germline V gene data show CDR1 as PRHDT and CDR2 as FYEKMQ (reference sequence). The CDR3 spans 14 residues.

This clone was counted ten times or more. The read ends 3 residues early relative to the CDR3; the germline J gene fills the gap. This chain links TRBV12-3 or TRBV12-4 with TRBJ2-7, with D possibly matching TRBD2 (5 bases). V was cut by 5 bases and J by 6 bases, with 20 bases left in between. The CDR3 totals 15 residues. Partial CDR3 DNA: TGTGCCAGCAGTGCTGACGGGGTCCCTTTTACCGAG. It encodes CASSADGVPFTE. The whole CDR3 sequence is CASSADGVPFTEQYF.

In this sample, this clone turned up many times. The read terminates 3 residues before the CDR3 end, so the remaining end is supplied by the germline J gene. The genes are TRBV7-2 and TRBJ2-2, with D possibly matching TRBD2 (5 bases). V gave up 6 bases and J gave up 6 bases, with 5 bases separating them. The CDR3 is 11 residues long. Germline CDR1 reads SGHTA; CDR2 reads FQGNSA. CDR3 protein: CASRRAGELFF. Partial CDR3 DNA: TGTGCCAGCAGGCGGGCCGGGGAG.

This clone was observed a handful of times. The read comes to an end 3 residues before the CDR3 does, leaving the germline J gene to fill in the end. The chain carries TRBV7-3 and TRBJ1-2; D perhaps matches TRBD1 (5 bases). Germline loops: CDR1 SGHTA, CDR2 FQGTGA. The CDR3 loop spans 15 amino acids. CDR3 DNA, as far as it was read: TGTGCCAGCAGCTTAGGCTCAGGGAGGACCTACGAC. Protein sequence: CASSLGSGRTYD. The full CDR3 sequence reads CASSLGSGRTYDYTF.

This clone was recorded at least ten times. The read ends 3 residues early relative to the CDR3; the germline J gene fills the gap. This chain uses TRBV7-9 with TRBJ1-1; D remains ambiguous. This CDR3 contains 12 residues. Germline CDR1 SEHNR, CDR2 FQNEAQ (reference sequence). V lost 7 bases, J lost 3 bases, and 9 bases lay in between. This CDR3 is CASNPGYTEAFF. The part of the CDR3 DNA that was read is TGTGCCAGCAACCCCGGGTACACTGAA.

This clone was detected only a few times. The covered CDR3 bases are TGTGCCAGCAGCTTCTTAGGACTAGCGATGGATGAG. Protein: CASSFLGLAMDE. The whole CDR3 sequence is CASSFLGLAMDEQFF. The chain employs TRBV7-9 and TRBJ2-1; 9 bases are shared with TRBD2. The read ends 3 residues early relative to the CDR3; the germline J gene fills the gap. Germline values: CDR1 SEHNR, CDR2 FQNEAQ (reference sequence). V shed 3 bases and J 8 bases; nucleotides not matched to a gene: 8. The CDR3 sequence is 15 residues long.

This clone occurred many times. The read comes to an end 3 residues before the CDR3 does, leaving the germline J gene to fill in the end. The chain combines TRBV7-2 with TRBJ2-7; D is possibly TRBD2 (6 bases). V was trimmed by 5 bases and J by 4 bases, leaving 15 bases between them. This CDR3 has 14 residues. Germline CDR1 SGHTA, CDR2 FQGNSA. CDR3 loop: CASSPSRDFYEQYF. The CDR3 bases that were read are TGTGCCAGCAGCCCGTCCCGGGACTTTTACGAG.

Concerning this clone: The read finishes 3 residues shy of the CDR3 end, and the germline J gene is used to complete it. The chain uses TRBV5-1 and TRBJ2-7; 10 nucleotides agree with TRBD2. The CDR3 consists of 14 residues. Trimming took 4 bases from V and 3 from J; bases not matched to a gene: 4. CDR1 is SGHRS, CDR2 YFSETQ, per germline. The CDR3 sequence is CASSPPSGSYEQYF. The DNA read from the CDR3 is TGCGCCAGCAGCCCCCCTAGCGGGAGCTACGAG.

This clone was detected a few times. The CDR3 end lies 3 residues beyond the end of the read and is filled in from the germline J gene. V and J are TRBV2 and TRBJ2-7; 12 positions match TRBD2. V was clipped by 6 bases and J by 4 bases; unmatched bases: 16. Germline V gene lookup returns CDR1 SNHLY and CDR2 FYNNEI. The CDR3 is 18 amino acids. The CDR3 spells CASSALLAGGPETYEQYF. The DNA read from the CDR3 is TGTGCCAGCAGCGCTCTACTAGCGGGAGGACCAGAAACTTACGAG.

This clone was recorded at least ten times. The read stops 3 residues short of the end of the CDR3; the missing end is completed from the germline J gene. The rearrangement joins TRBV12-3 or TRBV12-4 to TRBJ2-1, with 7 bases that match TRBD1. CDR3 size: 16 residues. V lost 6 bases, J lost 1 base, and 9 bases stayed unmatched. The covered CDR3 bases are TGTGCCAGCAGAGTCCGGGACAGTTTATCCTACAATGAG. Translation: CASRVRDSLSYNE. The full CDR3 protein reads CASRVRDSLSYNEQFF.

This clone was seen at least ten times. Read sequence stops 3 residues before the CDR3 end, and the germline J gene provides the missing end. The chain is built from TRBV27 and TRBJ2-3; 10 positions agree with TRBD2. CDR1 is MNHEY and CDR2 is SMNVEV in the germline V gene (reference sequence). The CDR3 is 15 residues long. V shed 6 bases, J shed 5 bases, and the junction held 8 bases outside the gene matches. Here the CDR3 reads CASSPSGRAGDTQYF. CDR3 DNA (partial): TGTGCCAGCAGCCCAAGCGGGAGGGCCGGAGATACG.

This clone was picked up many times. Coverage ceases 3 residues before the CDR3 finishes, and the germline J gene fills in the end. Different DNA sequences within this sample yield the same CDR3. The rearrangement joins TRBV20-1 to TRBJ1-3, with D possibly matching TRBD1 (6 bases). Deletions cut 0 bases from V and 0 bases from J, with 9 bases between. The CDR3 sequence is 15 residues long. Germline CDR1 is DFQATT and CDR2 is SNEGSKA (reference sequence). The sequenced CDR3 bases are TGCAGTGCTAGAGATGACAGGACCTCTGGAAACACC. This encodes CSARDDRTSGNT. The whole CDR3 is CSARDDRTSGNTIYF.

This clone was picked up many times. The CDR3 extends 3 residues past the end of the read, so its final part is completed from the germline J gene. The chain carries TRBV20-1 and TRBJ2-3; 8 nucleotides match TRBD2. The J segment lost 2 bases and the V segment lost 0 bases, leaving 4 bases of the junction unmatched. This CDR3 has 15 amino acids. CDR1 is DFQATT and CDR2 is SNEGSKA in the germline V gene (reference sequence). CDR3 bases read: TGCAGTGCTAGAGAGGGCGGGGGGAACACAGATACG. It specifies CSAREGGGNTDT. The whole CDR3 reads CSAREGGGNTDTQYF.

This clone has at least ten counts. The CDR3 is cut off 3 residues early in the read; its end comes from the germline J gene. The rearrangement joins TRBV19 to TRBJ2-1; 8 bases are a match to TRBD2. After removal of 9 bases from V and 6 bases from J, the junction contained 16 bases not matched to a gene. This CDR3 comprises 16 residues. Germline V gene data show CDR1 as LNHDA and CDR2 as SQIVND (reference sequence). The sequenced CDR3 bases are TGTGCCAGCGCCCCCCCCCAGCGGGAGAGGGGCAATGAG. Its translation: CASAPPQRERGNE. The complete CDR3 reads CASAPPQRERGNEQFF.

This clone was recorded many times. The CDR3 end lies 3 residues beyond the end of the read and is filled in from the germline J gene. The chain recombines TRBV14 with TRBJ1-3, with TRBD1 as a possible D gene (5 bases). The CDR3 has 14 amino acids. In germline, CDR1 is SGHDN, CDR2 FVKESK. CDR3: CASSQQIGGRTIYF. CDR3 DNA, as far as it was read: TGTGCCAGCAGCCAACAAATCGGGGGACGGACC.

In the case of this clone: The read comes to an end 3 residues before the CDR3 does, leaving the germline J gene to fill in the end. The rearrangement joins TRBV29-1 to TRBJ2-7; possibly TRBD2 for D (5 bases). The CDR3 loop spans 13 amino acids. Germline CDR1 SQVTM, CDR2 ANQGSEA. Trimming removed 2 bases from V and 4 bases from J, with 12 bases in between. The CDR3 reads CSVELGGGYEQYF. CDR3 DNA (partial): TGCAGCGTTGAACTCGGCGGAGGTTACGAG.

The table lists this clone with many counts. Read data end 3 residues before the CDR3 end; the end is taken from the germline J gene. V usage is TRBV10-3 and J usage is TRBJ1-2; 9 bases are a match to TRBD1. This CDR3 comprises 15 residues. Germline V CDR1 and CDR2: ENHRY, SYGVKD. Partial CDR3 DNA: TGTGCCATCGCCCCCGCTCCGGGACAGGGCTACGAC. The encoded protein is CAIAPAPGQGYD. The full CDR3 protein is CAIAPAPGQGYDYTF.

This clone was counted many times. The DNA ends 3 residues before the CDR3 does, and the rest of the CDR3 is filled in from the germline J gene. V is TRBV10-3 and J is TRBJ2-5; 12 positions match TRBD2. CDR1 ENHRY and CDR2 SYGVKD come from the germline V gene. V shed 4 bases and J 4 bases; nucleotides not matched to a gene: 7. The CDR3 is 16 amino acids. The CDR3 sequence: CAISGLRGLAGETQYF. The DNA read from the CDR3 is TGTGCCATCAGTGGTCTCCGGGGACTAGCGGGAGAGACC.

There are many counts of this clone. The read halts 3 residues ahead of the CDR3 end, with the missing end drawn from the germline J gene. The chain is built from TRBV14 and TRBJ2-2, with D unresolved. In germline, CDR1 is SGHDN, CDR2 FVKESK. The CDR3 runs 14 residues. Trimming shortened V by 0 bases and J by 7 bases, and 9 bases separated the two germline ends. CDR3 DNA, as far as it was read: TGTGCCAGCAGCCAAGATCAGTTTTTCGGGGAG. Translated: CASSQDQFFGE. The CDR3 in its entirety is CASSQDQFFGELFF.

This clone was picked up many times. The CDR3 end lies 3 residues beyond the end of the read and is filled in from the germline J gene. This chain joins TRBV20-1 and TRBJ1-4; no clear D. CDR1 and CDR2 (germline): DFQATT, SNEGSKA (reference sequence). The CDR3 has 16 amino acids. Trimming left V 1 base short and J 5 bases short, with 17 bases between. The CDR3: CSARGHMSRPNEKLFF. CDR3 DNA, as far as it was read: TGCAGTGCTAGAGGACATATGTCCCGTCCGAATGAAAAA.

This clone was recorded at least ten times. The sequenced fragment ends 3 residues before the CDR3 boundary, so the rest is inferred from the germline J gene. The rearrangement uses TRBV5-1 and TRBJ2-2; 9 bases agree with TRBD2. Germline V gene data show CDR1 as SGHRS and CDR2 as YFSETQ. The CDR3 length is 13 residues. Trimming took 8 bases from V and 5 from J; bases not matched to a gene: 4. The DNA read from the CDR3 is TGCGCCAGTGAGCGGGAGGCAACCGGGGAG. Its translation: CASEREATGE. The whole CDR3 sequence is CASEREATGELFF.

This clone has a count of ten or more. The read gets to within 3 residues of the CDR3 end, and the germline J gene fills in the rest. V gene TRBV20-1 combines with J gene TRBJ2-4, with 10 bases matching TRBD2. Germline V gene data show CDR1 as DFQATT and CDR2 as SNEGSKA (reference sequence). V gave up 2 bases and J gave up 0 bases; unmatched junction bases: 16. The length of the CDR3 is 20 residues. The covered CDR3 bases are TGCAGTGCTAGATACGGATTGGGGACTAGCGCTACACTAGCCAAAAACATT. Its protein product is CSARYGLGTSATLAKNI. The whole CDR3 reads CSARYGLGTSATLAKNIQYF.

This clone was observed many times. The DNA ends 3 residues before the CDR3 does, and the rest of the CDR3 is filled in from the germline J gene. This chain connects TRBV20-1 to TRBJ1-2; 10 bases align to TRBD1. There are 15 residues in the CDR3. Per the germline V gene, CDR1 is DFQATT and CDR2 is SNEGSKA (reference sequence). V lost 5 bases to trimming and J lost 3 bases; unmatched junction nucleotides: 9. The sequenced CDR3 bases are TGCAGTGCTCCCACTAGGGACAGGGGCGACTATGGC. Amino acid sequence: CSAPTRDRGDYG. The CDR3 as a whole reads CSAPTRDRGDYGYTF.

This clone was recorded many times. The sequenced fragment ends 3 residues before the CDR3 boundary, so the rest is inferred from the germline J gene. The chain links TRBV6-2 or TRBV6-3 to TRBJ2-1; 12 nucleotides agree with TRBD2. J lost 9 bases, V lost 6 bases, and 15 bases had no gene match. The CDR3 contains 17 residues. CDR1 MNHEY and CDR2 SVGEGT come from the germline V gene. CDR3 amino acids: CASSRTGRLAGVSEQFF. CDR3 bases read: TGTGCCAGCAGCCGGACAGGGAGACTAGCGGGAGTAAGTGAG.

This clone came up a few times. CDR3 DNA, as far as it was read: TGTGCCAGCAGTGAAAGAAGAGGGGGGGAGACG. Protein: CASSERRGGET. In full, the CDR3 is CASSERRGGETQYF. The chain uses TRBV2 and TRBJ2-3, with TRBD2 as a possible D gene (7 bases). The observed sequence ends 3 residues before the CDR3 terminus, with the missing tail filled in from the germline J gene. CDR3 size: 14 residues. CDR1 SNHLY and CDR2 FYNNEI come from the germline V gene.

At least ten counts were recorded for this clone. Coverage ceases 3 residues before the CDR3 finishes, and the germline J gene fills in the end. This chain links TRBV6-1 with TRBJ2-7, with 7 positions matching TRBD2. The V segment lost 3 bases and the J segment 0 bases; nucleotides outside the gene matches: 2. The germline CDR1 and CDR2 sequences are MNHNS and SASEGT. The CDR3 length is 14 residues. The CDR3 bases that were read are TGTGCCAGCAGTGATAGCGGGTCCTCCTACGAG. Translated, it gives CASSDSGSSYE. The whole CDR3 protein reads CASSDSGSSYEQYF.

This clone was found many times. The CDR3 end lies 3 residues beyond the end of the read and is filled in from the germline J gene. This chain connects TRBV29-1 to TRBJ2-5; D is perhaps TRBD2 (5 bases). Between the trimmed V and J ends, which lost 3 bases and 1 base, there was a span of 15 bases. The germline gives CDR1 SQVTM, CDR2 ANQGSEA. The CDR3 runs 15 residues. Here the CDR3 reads CSVEGERRIQETQYF. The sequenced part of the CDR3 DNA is TGCAGCGTTGAGGGCGAGCGGCGGATCCAAGAGACC.

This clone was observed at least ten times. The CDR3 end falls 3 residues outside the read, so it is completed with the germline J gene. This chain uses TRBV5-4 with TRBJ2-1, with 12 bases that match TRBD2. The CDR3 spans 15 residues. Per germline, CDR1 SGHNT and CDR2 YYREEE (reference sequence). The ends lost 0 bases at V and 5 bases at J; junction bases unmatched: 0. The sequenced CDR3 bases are TGTGCCAGCAGCTTGGGGACTAGCGGGAACAATGAG. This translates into CASSLGTSGNNE. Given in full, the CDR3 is CASSLGTSGNNEQFF. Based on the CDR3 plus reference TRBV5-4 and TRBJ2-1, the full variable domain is ETGVTQSPTHLIKTRGQQVTLRCSSQSGHNTVSWYQQALGQGPQFIFQYYREEENGRGNFPPRFSGLQFPNYSSELNVNALELDDSALYLCASSLGTSGNNEQFFGPGTRLTVL.